Listed below are T cell receptor beta chains from one sample, sequenced in a study of control samples from healthy donors and cancer patients. The data were produced by immunoSEQ multiplex PCR, yet TCRdb's version contains in-frame clones alone and is incomplete. Of some 64,000 clones in the sample, around 87% are singletons; the top ten hold over 2%. Sequenced material: PBMCs. The origin of the receptors is a woman aged 50 to 65 with head and neck cancer. Both conserved end residues are part of each CDR3. D genes are given only for firm matches. For some rows the clone size is stated as once, few or many, or as a class when expanded; others skip it.

CDR3 DNA	CDR3 protein	clone size	V gene	D gene	J gene
TGCGCCAGCAGCTTGGGAACGTGGAGAAACACCATATATTTT	CASSLGTWRNTIYF	-	TRBV5-1	-	TRBJ1-3
TGCGCCAGCAGCCAAGATCGGAGGAACACTGAAGCTTTCTTT	CASSQDRRNTEAFF	-	TRBV4-3	-	TRBJ1-1
TGTGCCAGCGGACAGGTACAACCCACTGAAGCTTTCTTT	CASGQVQPTEAFF	-	TRBV28	TRBD1	TRBJ1-1
TGTGCCAGCAGCTTCCTCATATCCTTGGGGGCCAAAAACATTCAGTACTTC	CASSFLISLGAKNIQYF	-	TRBV12-1	-	TRBJ2-4
TGTGCCACCAGCAGGGCCTTATCCCCCGGGACAGGGAGGGGGTACACTGAAGCTTTCTTT	CATSRALSPGTGRGYTEAFF	-	TRBV15	TRBD1	TRBJ1-1
TGCGCCAGCAGCCAAGAGGCAACGGGGATTCAGCCCCAGCATTTT	CASSQEATGIQPQHF	-	TRBV4-3	-	TRBJ1-5
TGTGCCAGCTCCACCAACCGGGGCCTAGCGGGGGTTTACGAGCAGTACTTC	CASSTNRGLAGVYEQYF	-	TRBV18	TRBD2	TRBJ2-7
TGTGCCAGCAACAGTGGCTCTATCTATGGCTACACCTTC	CASNSGSIYGYTF	-	TRBV28	-	TRBJ1-2
TGTGCCAGCAGTTACTCGATAGTAGGGGCGAGAGGCGAGCAGTACTTC	CASSYSIVGARGEQYF	-	TRBV6-2/TRBV6-3	-	TRBJ2-7
TGCGCCAGCAGCCAAGGGGCTTCAGGGTCTCGCTCCTACAATGAGCAGTTCTTC	CASSQGASGSRSYNEQFF	-	TRBV4-1	-	TRBJ2-1
TGTGCCAGCAGCCCCCCCGGTGTAGCGGGGGCCTACAATGAGCAGTTCTTC	CASSPPGVAGAYNEQFF	-	TRBV7-9	TRBD2	TRBJ2-1
TGTGCCAGTAGTATGGGCTTACCAGGGGCATCCTACGAGCAGTACTTC	CASSMGLPGASYEQYF	-	TRBV19	-	TRBJ2-7
TGTGCCAGCAGGAGAAGGGGGCAAGATGAAAAACTGTTTTTT	CASRRRGQDEKLFF	-	TRBV6-5	TRBD1	TRBJ1-4
TGTGCCAGCAGCTTAGGGGGTGGGAATGAAAAACTGTTTTTT	CASSLGGGNEKLFF	-	TRBV7-2	-	TRBJ1-4
TGCGCCAGCAGCCGCTACAAAGGGATTGATGAGCAGTTCTTC	CASSRYKGIDEQFF	-	TRBV5-1	-	TRBJ2-1
TGTGCCAGCAGCCGAGCTAGCGGGGGGGCCTTAGATACGCAGTATTTT	CASSRASGGALDTQYF	-	TRBV11-2	TRBD2	TRBJ2-3
TGTGCCAGCAGTTTGCGGGGGGCCGGAAACATTCAGTACTTC	CASSLRGAGNIQYF	-	TRBV28	TRBD2	TRBJ2-4
TGTGCCAGCAGCTTAGGCGGGGGCCGATCCTACGAGCAGTACTTC	CASSLGGGRSYEQYF	-	TRBV11-3	-	TRBJ2-7
TGCAGCGCCGGGGACGACTATGGCTACACCTTC	CSAGDDYGYTF	-	TRBV29-1	-	TRBJ1-2
TGTGCCAGCAGCGGAGACCGCTCCGGGGTCGGTACGCAGTATTTT	CASSGDRSGVGTQYF	-	TRBV9	-	TRBJ2-3
TGTGCCAGCAGTGCTTTACCGGGACAGGGGGCTGGTGGAAACACCATATATTTT	CASSALPGQGAGGNTIYF	-	TRBV6-1	TRBD1	TRBJ1-3
TGTGCCAGCAGTGAGGTTTCGGGGGAGCTGTTTTTT	CASSEVSGELFF	-	TRBV6-1	-	TRBJ2-2
TGTGCCAGCAGCTTGCGCCCGAACACTGAAGCTTTCTTT	CASSLRPNTEAFF	-	TRBV5-6	-	TRBJ1-1
TGTGCCACCCAGCTCACAGGGAGCTCCTACAATGAGCAGTTCTTC	CATQLTGSSYNEQFF	-	TRBV24-1	-	TRBJ2-1
TGTGCCAGCAGCTCCCCCTCAGGGGTTAACTATGGCTACACCTTC	CASSSPSGVNYGYTF	-	TRBV7-2	-	TRBJ1-2
TGTGCCAGCAGTTTCTTAGCGGGGGGCCCCCGGGGGCAAGAGACCCAGTACTTC	CASSFLAGGPRGQETQYF	-	TRBV28	TRBD2	TRBJ2-5
TGTGCCATCGGACAACATAGCTCTGGAAACACCATATATTTT	CAIGQHSSGNTIYF	-	TRBV10-3	-	TRBJ1-3
TGTGCCAGCAGTCCTCTGGCGATTGGCGGGGGGGGACATCTCTCCTACGAGCAGTACTTC	CASSPLAIGGGGHLSYEQYF	-	TRBV28	TRBD2	TRBJ2-7
TGTGCCAGCAGCCGGGGGCGGAACACTGAAGCTTTCTTT	CASSRGRNTEAFF	-	TRBV5-4	-	TRBJ1-1
TGTGCCAGCAGTGAACGGTATGGCTACACCTTC	CASSERYGYTF	-	TRBV2	-	TRBJ1-2
TGTGCCAGCAGTTACGGGTCCAACGCCCCTAATCAGCCCCAGCATTTT	CASSYGSNAPNQPQHF	once	TRBV6-5	-	TRBJ1-5
TGTGCCAGCAGTGTTGGACAGGGGGCCCTCGGGGGCTACACCTTC	CASSVGQGALGGYTF	-	TRBV6-6	TRBD1	TRBJ1-2
TGTGCCAGCAGCCAAGGGGGACGGGAGGGGAGTCCCTACGAGCAGTACTTC	CASSQGGREGSPYEQYF	-	TRBV3-1/TRBV3-2	TRBD2	TRBJ2-7
TGTGCCAGCAGCCAACCGGGACCGGGGGGGGAGACCCAGTACTTC	CASSQPGPGGETQYF	-	TRBV3-1/TRBV3-2	TRBD2	TRBJ2-5
TGTGCCAGCAGCTTAGCCCGACAGGGCCCAGATACGCAGTATTTT	CASSLARQGPDTQYF	-	TRBV11-2	TRBD1	TRBJ2-3